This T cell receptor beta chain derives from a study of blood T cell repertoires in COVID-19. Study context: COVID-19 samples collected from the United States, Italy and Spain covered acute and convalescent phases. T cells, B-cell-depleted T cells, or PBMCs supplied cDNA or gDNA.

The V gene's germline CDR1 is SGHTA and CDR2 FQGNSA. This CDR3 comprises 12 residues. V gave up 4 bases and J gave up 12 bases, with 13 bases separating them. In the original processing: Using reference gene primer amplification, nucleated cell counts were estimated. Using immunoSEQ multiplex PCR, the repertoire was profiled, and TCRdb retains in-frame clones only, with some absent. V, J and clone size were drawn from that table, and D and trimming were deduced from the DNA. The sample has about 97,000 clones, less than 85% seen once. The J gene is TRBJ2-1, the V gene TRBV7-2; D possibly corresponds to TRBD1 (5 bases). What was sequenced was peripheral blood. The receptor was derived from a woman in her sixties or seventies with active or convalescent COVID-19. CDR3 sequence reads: CASSSDSSRQFF. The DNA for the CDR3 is TGTGCCAGCAGCTCCGACAGTTCTAGGCAGTTCTTC.